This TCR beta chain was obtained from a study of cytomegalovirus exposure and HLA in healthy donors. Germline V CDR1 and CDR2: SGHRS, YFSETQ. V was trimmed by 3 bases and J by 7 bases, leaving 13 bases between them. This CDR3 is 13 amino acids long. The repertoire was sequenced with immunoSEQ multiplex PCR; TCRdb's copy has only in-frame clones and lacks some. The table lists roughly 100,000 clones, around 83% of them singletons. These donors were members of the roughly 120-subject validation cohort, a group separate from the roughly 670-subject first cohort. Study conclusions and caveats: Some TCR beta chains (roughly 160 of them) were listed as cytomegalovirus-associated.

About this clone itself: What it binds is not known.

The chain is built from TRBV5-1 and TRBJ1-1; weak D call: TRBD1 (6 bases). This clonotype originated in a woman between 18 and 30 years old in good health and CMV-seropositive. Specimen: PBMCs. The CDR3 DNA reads TGCGCCAGCAGCTACGGACAGCGGAGTGAAGCTTTCTTT. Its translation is CASSYGQRSEAFF.